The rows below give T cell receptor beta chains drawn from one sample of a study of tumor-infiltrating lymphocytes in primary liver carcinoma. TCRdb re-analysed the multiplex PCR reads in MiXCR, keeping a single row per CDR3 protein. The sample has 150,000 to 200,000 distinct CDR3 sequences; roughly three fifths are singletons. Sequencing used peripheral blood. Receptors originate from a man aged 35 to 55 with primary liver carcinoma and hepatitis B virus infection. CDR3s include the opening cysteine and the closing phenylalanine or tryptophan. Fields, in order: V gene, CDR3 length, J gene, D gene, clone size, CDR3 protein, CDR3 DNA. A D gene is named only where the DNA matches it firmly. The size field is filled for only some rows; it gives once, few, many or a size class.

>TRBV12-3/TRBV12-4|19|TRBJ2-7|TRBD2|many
CASPSETSGGTSSSYEQYF
TGTGCCAGCCCTTCGGAAACTAGCGGGGGGACATCGAGCTCCTACGAGCAGTACTTC
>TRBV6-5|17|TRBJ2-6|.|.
CASSYAGGYSGANVLTF
TGTGCCAGCAGTTACGCGGGCGGTTACTCTGGGGCCAACGTCCTGACTTTC
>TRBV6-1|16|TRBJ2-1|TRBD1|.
CASSPRDRGSYNEQFF
TGTGCCAGCAGTCCGCGGGACAGGGGTTCCTACAATGAGCAGTTCTTC
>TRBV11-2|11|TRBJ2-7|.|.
CARNASYEQYF
TGTGCCAGGAACGCCTCATACGAGCAGTACTTC
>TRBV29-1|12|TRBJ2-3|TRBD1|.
CRLRGQADTQYF
TGCAGGTTGAGGGGGCAGGCAGATACACAGTATTTT
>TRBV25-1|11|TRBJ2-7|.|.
CATGWRDEQYF
TGTGCAACAGGCTGGCGCGACGAGCAGTACTTC
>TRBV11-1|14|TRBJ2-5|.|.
CASNFRGGAQTQYF
TGTGCCAGCAACTTCCGCGGTGGGGCGCAGACCCAGTACTTC
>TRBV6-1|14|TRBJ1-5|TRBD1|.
CGSSGDRINQPQHF
TGTGGCAGCAGTGGGGACAGAATCAATCAGCCCCAGCATTTT
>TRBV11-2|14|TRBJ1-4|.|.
CASSSEVEDEKLFF
TGTGCCAGCAGCTCAGAGGTTGAGGACGAAAAACTGTTTTTT
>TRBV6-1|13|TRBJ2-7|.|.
CASRPGHSYEQYF
TGTGCCAGCAGACCGGGACATTCCTACGAGCAGTACTTC